Reported below is one T cell receptor beta chain. The table came from immunoSEQ multiplex PCR; TCRdb's copy has only in-frame clones and leaves some out. Seen here are approximately 170,000 clones, roughly 85% observed once, and the top ten hold more than 9%. The data were obtained in a study of blood T cell repertoires in COVID-19. J gave up 3 bases and V 6 bases, and 7 bases lay outside the gene matches. Germline CDR1 MNHEY, CDR2 SVGAGI. The CDR3 has 15 residues. The sequenced material came from peripheral blood. This TCR derives from an elderly woman with active or convalescent COVID-19. The rearrangement uses TRBV6-5 and TRBJ1-3, with 8 positions matching TRBD1. DNA for the CDR3: TGTGCCAGCAGCTCGACAGGGGAGGATGGAAACACCATATATTTT. Translated: CASSSTGEDGNTIYF.